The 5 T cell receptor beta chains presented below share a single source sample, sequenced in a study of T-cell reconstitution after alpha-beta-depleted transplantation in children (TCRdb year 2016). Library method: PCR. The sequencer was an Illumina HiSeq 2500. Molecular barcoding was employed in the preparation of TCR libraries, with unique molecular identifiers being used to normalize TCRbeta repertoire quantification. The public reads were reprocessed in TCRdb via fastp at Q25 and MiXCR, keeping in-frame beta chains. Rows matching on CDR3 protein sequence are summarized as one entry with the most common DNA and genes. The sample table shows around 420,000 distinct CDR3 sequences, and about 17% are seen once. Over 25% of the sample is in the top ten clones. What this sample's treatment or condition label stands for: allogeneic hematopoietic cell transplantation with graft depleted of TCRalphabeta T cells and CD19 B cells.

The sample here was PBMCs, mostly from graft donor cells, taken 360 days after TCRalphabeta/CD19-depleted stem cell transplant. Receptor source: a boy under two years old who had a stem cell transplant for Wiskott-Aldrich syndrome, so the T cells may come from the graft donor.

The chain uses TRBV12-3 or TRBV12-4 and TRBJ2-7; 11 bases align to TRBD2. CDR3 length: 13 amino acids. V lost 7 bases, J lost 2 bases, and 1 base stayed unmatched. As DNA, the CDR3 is TGTGCCAGCAAACTAGCGGGGGCCTACGAGCAGTACTTC. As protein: CASKLAGAYEQYF.

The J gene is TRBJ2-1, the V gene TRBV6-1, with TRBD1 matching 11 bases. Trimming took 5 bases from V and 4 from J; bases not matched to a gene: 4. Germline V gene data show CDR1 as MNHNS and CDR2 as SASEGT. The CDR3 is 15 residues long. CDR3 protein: CASSRTGGVYNEQFF. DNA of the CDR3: TGTGCCAGCAGTCGGACAGGGGGCGTTTACAATGAGCAGTTCTTC.

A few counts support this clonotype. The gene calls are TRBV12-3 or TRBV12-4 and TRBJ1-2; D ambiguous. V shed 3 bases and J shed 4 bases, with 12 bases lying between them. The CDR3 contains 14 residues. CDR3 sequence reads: CASSFRPGPYGYTF. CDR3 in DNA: TGTGCCAGCAGTTTTCGTCCAGGACCCTATGGCTACACCTTC.

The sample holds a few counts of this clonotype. The CDR3 here is CASSPYRQGVRGYTF. CDR3 bases: TGTGCCAGCAGCCCTTACCGACAGGGGGTACGTGGCTACACCTTC. This chain connects TRBV3-1 to TRBJ1-2, with 9 bases lining up with TRBD1. Germline assignment: CDR1 LGHDT and CDR2 YNNKEL (reference sequence). V gave up 4 bases and J gave up 7 bases; unmatched junction bases: 10. The CDR3 has 15 residues.

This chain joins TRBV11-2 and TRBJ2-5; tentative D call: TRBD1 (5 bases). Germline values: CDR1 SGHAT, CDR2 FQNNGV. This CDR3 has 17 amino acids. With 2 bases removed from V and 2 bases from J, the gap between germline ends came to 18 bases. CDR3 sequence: CASSLRGLTFRQETQYF. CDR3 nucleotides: TGTGCCAGCAGCTTAAGGGGTCTCACGTTCCGGCAAGAGACCCAGTACTTC.